A single sample gave rise to the 8 T cell receptor beta chains below, sequenced in a study of cytomegalovirus exposure and HLA in healthy donors. With 60 Vbeta and 13 Jbeta primers, the PCR was carried out. Repertoires were generated with immunoSEQ multiplex PCR, while TCRdb's copy carries only in-frame clones and drops some. The table has fewer than 200,000 clones, around 67% seen once. Sequencing input: PBMCs. The source is a woman aged 18-29 years in good health and CMV-seropositive.

V gene TRBV29-1 combines with J gene TRBJ1-1; D is ambiguous. The CDR3 is 11 residues long. Trimming pared 4 bases from V and 3 bases from J, leaving 6 bases between. CDR1 is SQVTM, CDR2 ANQGSEA, per germline. The chain's CDR3 is CSVGVYTEAFF. DNA for the CDR3: TGCAGCGTTGGAGTTTACACTGAAGCTTTCTTT.

This clone was found a few times. The junction shows a germline mismatch at one end, possibly a read error. V is TRBV30 and J is TRBJ2-4; 11 nucleotides agree with TRBD1. From germline, CDR1 is GTSNPN and CDR2 SVGIG (reference sequence). The CDR3 runs 13 residues. The CDR3 loop is CACPLAGTGGFVF. The CDR3 DNA sequence: TGTGCCTGTCCTCTAGCCGGGACAGGGGGTTTCGTATTC. Complete variable domain (other parts from reference TRBV30 and TRBJ2-4): SQTIHQWPATLVQPVGSPLSLECTVEGTSNPNLYWYRQAAGRGLQLLFYSVGIGQISSEVPQNLSASRPQDRQFILSSKKLLLSDSGFYLCACPLAGTGGFVFGAGTRLSVL.

The J gene is TRBJ1-6, the V gene TRBV6-5; D gene uncertain. V was clipped by 0 bases and J by 7 bases, with 13 bases between them. This CDR3 region has 16 residues. From germline, CDR1 is MNHEY and CDR2 SVGAGI. The CDR3: CASSYSYLGGNSPLHF. The CDR3 region has the DNA TGTGCCAGCAGTTACTCGTATCTAGGAGGAAATTCACCCCTCCACTTT.

This clone occurred a few times. The V call is TRBV11-2, the J call TRBJ2-2; no firm D call. The CDR3 spans 15 residues. Germline CDR1 and CDR2: SGHAT and FQNNGV. The V end was cut by 2 bases, the J end by 2 bases, with 9 bases between. The CDR3 DNA is TGTGCCAGCAGCTTATTCGGAGTAAACACCGGGGAGCTGTTTTTT. Translated, it gives CASSLFGVNTGELFF.

V usage is TRBV6-5 and J usage is TRBJ1-1; tentative D call: TRBD1 (5 bases). The CDR3 length is 14 residues. With 4 bases removed from V and 7 bases from J, the gap between germline ends came to 16 bases. The germline CDR1 and CDR2 sequences are MNHEY and SVGAGI. This CDR3 is CASSFTPTAIEAFF. DNA for the CDR3: TGTGCCAGCAGTTTTACCCCGACAGCAATTGAAGCTTTCTTT.

The V and J genes are TRBV5-8 and TRBJ2-1, with 12 bases lining up with TRBD2. The germline V gene has CDR1 SGHTS and CDR2 YDEGEE. The V segment lost 10 bases and the J segment 4 bases; nucleotides outside the gene matches: 6. This CDR3 comprises 14 residues. The CDR3 nucleotides read TGTGCCGGGTCTAGCGGGAGGGCTTACAATGAGCAGTTCTTC. Amino acid sequence: CAGSSGRAYNEQFF. The full variable domain, its missing parts supplied by reference TRBV5-8 and TRBJ2-1, is EAGVTQSPTHLIKTRGQQATLRCSPISGHTSVYWYQQALGLGLQFLLWYDEGEERNRGNFPPRFSGRQFPNYSSELNVNALELEDSALYLCAGSSGRAYNEQFFGPGTRLTVL.

This chain joins TRBV30 and TRBJ2-7; no clear D. V dropped 3 bases and J dropped 2 bases, with 11 bases sitting between them. CDR1 is GTSNPN, CDR2 SVGIG, per germline (reference sequence). This CDR3 is built from 13 residues. The CDR3: CAWSYGSPYEQYF. The CDR3 nucleotides are TGTGCCTGGAGCTACGGGTCTCCCTACGAGCAGTACTTC.

As DNA, the CDR3 is TGTGCCAGCAGTTATTCCCGTGGACAGGGTAAAGAACTGTTTTTT. The encoded protein is CASSYSRGQGKELFF. The chain carries TRBV7-2 and TRBJ1-4; 8 bases are a match to TRBD1. The CDR3 covers 15 residues. With 6 bases clipped from V and 12 bases from J, the junction kept 15 bases outside the gene matches. Germline V gene sequence: CDR1 SGHTA, CDR2 FQGNSA.